By share of the sample, the clone carrying this T cell receptor beta chain is medium-sized. The antigen remains undetermined. On the immunoSEQ platform, TCR beta CDR3s were sequenced at survey depth. Assay used: immunoSEQ multiplex PCR; TCRdb lists only in-frame clones, some missing. The sample yields a few thousand clones, 65% to 70% seen once. This record comes from a study of CD8 T cell repertoires and HIV-1 epitope variants. Study-level background: Epitopes were three Gag families plus Nef HW9 and YT9.

V gave up 6 bases and J gave up 9 bases, with 17 bases separating them. The CDR3 covers 14 residues. Germline-derived CDR1 and CDR2 are SNHLY and FYNNEI. The chain couples TRBV2 to TRBJ2-2, with D possibly being TRBD2 (6 bases). Sequences were obtained from cultured CD8+ T cells derived from PBMCs. The receptor was isolated from a male donor with HIV. In DNA, the CDR3 is TGTGCCAGCAGCACCGGGACTGGCTCCTGGGAGCTGTTTTTT. Amino acids: CASSTGTGSWELFF. Full variable domain (rest looked up from reference TRBV2 and TRBJ2-2): EPEVTQTPSHQVTQMGQEVILRCVPISNHLYFYWYRQILGQKVEFLVSFYNNEISEKSEIFDDQFSVERPDGSNFTLKIRSTKLEDSAMYFCASSTGTGSWELFFGEGSRLTVL.